The 13 T cell receptor beta chains below come from one sample, sequenced in a study of blood T cell repertoires in COVID-19. Sequenced by immunoSEQ multiplex PCR; TCRdb stores in-frame clones only, minus some. The table records hundreds of thousands of clones, 70% to 90% of them present only once. The specimen sequenced was peripheral blood. The receptors here all came from a young man with COVID-19, enrolled during active disease.

This chain joins TRBV25-1 and TRBJ2-4; D perhaps matches TRBD2 (6 bases). V was clipped by 3 bases and J by 0 bases, with 12 bases between them. Per germline, CDR1 MGHDK and CDR2 SYGVNS. The CDR3 consists of 16 residues. The CDR3 region has the DNA TGTGCCAGCAGTGATGGCGGGAATCTAGCCAAAAACATTCAGTACTTC. This encodes CASSDGGNLAKNIQYF.

The V call is TRBV7-9, the J call TRBJ2-7; 9 bases agree with TRBD1. Trimming cost V 5 bases and J 6 bases; bases outside gene matches: 11. The CDR3 consists of 15 residues. CDR1 and CDR2 (germline): SEHNR, FQNEAQ (reference sequence). Written as DNA, the CDR3 is TGTGCCAGCAGCCCACAGGGGGCTGTATCGGTCGAGCAGTACTTC. Translating it yields CASSPQGAVSVEQYF.

The chain uses TRBV5-1 and TRBJ2-7, with 9 bases identical to TRBD1. This CDR3 comprises 14 residues. Trimming removed 4 bases from V and 2 bases from J; junction bases left unmatched: 4. Looked up from germline, CDR1 is SGHRS and CDR2 is YFSETQ. The CDR3 nucleotides are TGCGCCAGCAGCCGACAGGGGGTCCCCTACGAGCAGTACTTC. Its translation is CASSRQGVPYEQYF.

In the case of this clone: At one of its ends the junction is not consistent with the germline gene, which may arise from a read error. The chain links TRBV7-7 to TRBJ2-1; maybe TRBD1 (7 bases). The CDR3 length is 15 residues. Germline CDR1 is SSHAT and CDR2 is FNYEAQ (reference sequence). Written as DNA, the CDR3 is TGTGCTAGCAGCTTAGACGGTGCGGGACAGAATGAGCAGTTCTTC. It yields the protein CASSLDGAGQNEQFF.

Regarding this clone: Other DNA sequences in this sample translate to the same CDR3. The chain is built from TRBV3-1 (or the pseudogene TRBV3-2) and TRBJ2-1; D uncertain. The ends were cut back, 1 base at V and 7 bases at J, with 2 bases in the middle. CDR1 is LGHDT and CDR2 is YNNKEL in the germline V gene (reference sequence). This CDR3 is 11 amino acids long. Here the CDR3 reads CASSQANEQFF. The CDR3 nucleotides are TGTGCCAGCAGCCAAGCGAATGAGCAGTTCTTC.

V usage is TRBV15 and J usage is TRBJ2-1; 8 nucleotides line up with TRBD2. From germline, CDR1 is LNHNV and CDR2 YYDKDF (reference sequence). V lost 3 bases, J lost 5 bases, and 9 bases stayed unmatched. The CDR3 is 16 amino acids. CDR3 residues: CATSSSRGGPHNEQFF. CDR3 nucleotide sequence: TGTGCCACCAGCAGTAGCCGCGGGGGGCCCCACAATGAGCAGTTCTTC.

V gene TRBV9 combines with J gene TRBJ2-3, with TRBD2 as a possible D gene (6 bases). CDR1 SGDLS and CDR2 YYNGEE come from the germline V gene. The germline V and J ends were trimmed by 6 bases and 2 bases, with 10 bases remaining between them. This CDR3 has 13 amino acids. This CDR3 reads CASTRGPTDTQYF. CDR3 DNA: TGTGCCAGCACGCGGGGCCCCACAGATACGCAGTATTTT.

This clone was observed a single time. CDR3: CAISEPGQGVSGANVLTF. CDR3 in DNA: TGTGCCATCAGTGAACCAGGACAGGGGGTTTCTGGGGCCAACGTCCTGACTTTC. The chain uses TRBV10-3 and TRBJ2-6; 10 bases map to TRBD1. The V gene end was trimmed by 3 bases and the J gene end by 1 base; junction bases not matched to a gene: 6. The CDR3 runs 18 residues. In germline, CDR1 is ENHRY, CDR2 SYGVKD.

The chain recombines TRBV2 with TRBJ2-3; 11 bases agree with TRBD2. V shed 6 bases and J 3 bases; nucleotides not matched to a gene: 5. The CDR3 contains 15 residues. Germline CDR1 and CDR2: SNHLY and FYNNEI. CDR3 in DNA: TGTGCCAGCAGCGATTCTAGCGGGAGGACAGATACGCAGTATTTT. This translates into CASSDSSGRTDTQYF.

The V gene is TRBV7-9, the J gene TRBJ2-1; 7 bases are a match to TRBD2. Per the germline V gene, CDR1 is SEHNR and CDR2 is FQNEAQ (reference sequence). The length of the CDR3 is 18 residues. V lost 1 base and J lost 5; bases outside the gene matches: 14. This CDR3 is CASSLVSTSANFNNEQFF. DNA for the CDR3: TGTGCCAGCAGCTTAGTCTCTACTAGCGCGAACTTTAACAATGAGCAGTTCTTC.

V gene TRBV10-3 combines with J gene TRBJ2-7; 7 bases agree with TRBD2. Germline V lookup: CDR1 ENHRY, CDR2 SYGVKD. This CDR3 spans 11 amino acids. The V segment lost 10 bases and the J segment 6 bases; nucleotides outside the gene matches: 6. CDR3 sequence reads: CATGRGGEQYF. The CDR3 DNA is TGTGCCACGGGACGCGGGGGCGAGCAGTACTTC.

The rearrangement uses TRBV5-5 and TRBJ2-1, with D perhaps TRBD2 (5 bases). This CDR3 has 12 amino acids. Germline CDR1 reads SGHKS; CDR2 reads YYEKEE (reference sequence). V lost 4 bases to trimming and J lost 10 bases, with 12 bases between them. The CDR3 protein is CASSSQTREQFF. CDR3 sequence (DNA): TGTGCCAGCAGCAGTCAAACTAGAGAGCAGTTCTTC. The full variable domain, rest sourced from reference TRBV5-5 and TRBJ2-1, is DAGVTQSPTHLIKTRGQQVTLRCSPISGHKSVSWYQQVLGQGPQFIFQYYEKEERGRGNFPDRFSARQFPNYSSELNVNALLLGDSALYLCASSSQTREQFFGPGTRLTVL.

The chain employs TRBV5-5 and TRBJ2-1; 8 nucleotides align to TRBD2. The CDR3 contains 15 residues. V lost 2 bases and J lost 4; bases outside the gene matches: 5. Looked up from germline, CDR1 is SGHKS and CDR2 is YYEKEE (reference sequence). DNA of the CDR3: TGTGCCAGCAGCTTAGCGGGGGTGGATTACAATGAGCAGTTCTTC. Translation: CASSLAGVDYNEQFF. The variable domain in full, completed from reference TRBV5-5 and TRBJ2-1, reads DAGVTQSPTHLIKTRGQQVTLRCSPISGHKSVSWYQQVLGQGPQFIFQYYEKEERGRGNFPDRFSARQFPNYSSELNVNALLLGDSALYLCASSLAGVDYNEQFFGPGTRLTVL.